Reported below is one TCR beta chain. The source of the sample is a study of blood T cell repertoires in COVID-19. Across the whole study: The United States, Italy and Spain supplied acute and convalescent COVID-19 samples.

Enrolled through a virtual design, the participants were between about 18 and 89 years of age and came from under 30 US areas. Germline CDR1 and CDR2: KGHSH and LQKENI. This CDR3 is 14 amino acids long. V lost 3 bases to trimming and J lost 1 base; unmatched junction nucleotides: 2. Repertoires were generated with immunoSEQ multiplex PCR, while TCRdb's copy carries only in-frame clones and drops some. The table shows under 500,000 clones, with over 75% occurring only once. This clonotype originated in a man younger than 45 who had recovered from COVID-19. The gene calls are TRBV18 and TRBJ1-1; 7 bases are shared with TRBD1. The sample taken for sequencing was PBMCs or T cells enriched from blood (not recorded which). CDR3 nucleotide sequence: TGTGCCAGCTCACCGACAGGGACGAACACTGAAGCTTTCTTT. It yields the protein CASSPTGTNTEAFF.